These 9 T cell receptor beta chains came from one sample sequenced in a study of blood T cells in healthy people across ages. The use of a sample-barcoded 5' primer and a J-beta primer mix characterized a second PCR of roughly 7 to 11 cycles. A single record per CDR3 protein comes from TCRdb applying MiXCR to the 5' RACE reads. This sample has roughly 550,000 distinct CDR3 sequences; approximately 25% occur once, and the top ten carry just under 9%. These data were also filed under a second study, of T cells of mothers and their children.

The sequencing input was blood. The receptor set was obtained from a boy aged 5-17 years in good health.

Worth noting for this clonotype: One end of the junction is discordant with germline, which a read error may explain. V and J are TRBV6-6 and TRBJ1-6; tentative D call: TRBD1 (6 bases). CDR3 length: 13 amino acids. CDR1 and CDR2 (germline): MNHNY, SVGAGI (reference sequence). The CDR3 spells CASSWDNNSPLHF. For the CDR3, the DNA is TGTGCCAGCAGTTGGGACAATAATTCCCCCCTCCACTTT.

This clonotype was detected a few times. This chain links TRBV14 with TRBJ2-1, with 12 nucleotides matching TRBD2. With V trimmed by 4 bases and J by 7 bases, 5 bases remained unmatched. The CDR3 is 15 amino acids. The germline gives CDR1 SGHDN, CDR2 FVKESK. The CDR3 sequence: CASSLTSGRRNEQFF. CDR3 sequence (DNA): TGTGCCAGCAGCCTGACTAGCGGGAGAAGAAATGAGCAGTTCTTC.

The chain joins TRBV29-1 to TRBJ2-1; D unclear. Germline CDR1 and CDR2: SQVTM and ANQGSEA. The CDR3 has 14 residues. V was cut by 4 bases and J by 4 bases, with 14 bases left in between. CDR3 in amino acids: CSVAILVNYNEQFF. The CDR3 DNA is TGCAGCGTTGCGATCCTCGTTAATTACAATGAGCAGTTCTTC.

This chain links TRBV13 with TRBJ2-1; 10 positions match TRBD2. The germline CDR1 and CDR2 sequences are PRHDT and FYEKMQ (reference sequence). CDR3 length equals 16 residues. The V segment lost 5 bases and the J segment 4 bases; nucleotides outside the gene matches: 8. The DNA for the CDR3 is TGTGCCAGCAGCAGGCGGACTAGCGGACCTTACAATGAGCAGTTCTTC. This translates into CASSRRTSGPYNEQFF.

This chain uses TRBV5-6 with TRBJ1-1, with D possibly being TRBD1 (6 bases). V lost 4 bases, J lost 9 bases, and 28 bases lay in between. The length of the CDR3 is 17 residues. The germline V gene has CDR1 SGHDT and CDR2 YYEEEE. The CDR3 DNA is TGTGCCAGCAGCCCCTATTACCTACAGGGTCCTAGCCAGAAAGCTTTCTTT. Translated, it gives CASSPYYLQGPSQKAFF.

The chain carries TRBV18 and TRBJ2-7; 12 nucleotides line up with TRBD1. This CDR3 spans 15 amino acids. Germline CDR1 reads KGHSH; CDR2 reads LQKENI. The trim removed 6 bases at V and 4 bases at J, leaving 7 bases unmatched. Written as DNA, the CDR3 is TGTGCCAGCTCGGCGGGACAGGGGGCGGTTTACGAGCAGTACTTC. The encoded protein is CASSAGQGAVYEQYF.

This clonotype occurred a few times. The chain uses TRBV5-1 and TRBJ2-3, with TRBD2 as a possible D gene (6 bases). Germline-derived CDR1 and CDR2 are SGHRS and YFSETQ. The V end was cut by 4 bases, the J end by 11 bases, with 23 bases between. The CDR3 is made up of 15 amino acids. DNA for the CDR3: TGCGCCAGCAGCCGGTTCGCGGGACCTGGGTGGGAGCAGTATTTT. Protein sequence: CASSRFAGPGWEQYF.

This clonotype has more than one count but fewer than ten. The chain links TRBV4-1 to TRBJ2-1, with D unclear. V lost 0 bases and J 2 bases, leaving 14 bases between the germline ends. The CDR3 loop spans 17 amino acids. In germline, CDR1 is MGHRA, CDR2 YSYEKL. The CDR3 nucleotides are TGCGCCAGCAGCCAAGATTGGGCCGCGCTCCCCTACAATGAGCAGTTCTTC. Its protein is CASSQDWAALPYNEQFF.

In this sample, this clonotype turned up a few times. Germline is not matched at one junction end, which may reflect a read error. The rearrangement joins TRBV7-9 to TRBJ2-7; D may be TRBD1 or TRBD2 (5 bases each). Germline values: CDR1 SEHNR, CDR2 FQNEAQ (reference sequence). The CDR3 is made up of 14 amino acids. CDR3 loop: CASSSLLGTHEQYF. The CDR3 coding sequence is TGTGCCAGCAGCTCACTCCTAGGGACCCACGAGCAATACTTC.